Listed below are T cell receptor beta chains from one sample, sequenced in a study of immune evolution from preneoplasia to lung adenocarcinoma. Clones were sequenced by immunoSEQ multiplex PCR, and TCRdb holds only the in-frame ones, with some missing. The table has 30,000 to 45,000 clones, roughly 74% seen once. The sample comprised FFPE invasive lung adenocarcinoma tissue. Receptors originate from a person aged 55-75 years with lung adenocarcinoma. CDR3s leave out the opening cysteine and the closing phenylalanine or tryptophan.

CDR3aa	j_gene	v_gene
ASRLPNWGPGELF	TRBJ2-2	TRBV12-2
ASKSWTGSYEQY	TRBJ2-7	TRBV6-5
ASSLGLAGMSDTQY	TRBJ2-3	TRBV7-9
ASRREGDTQY	TRBJ2-3	TRBV5-1
ASNLGTAYTEAF	TRBJ1-1	TRBV10-2
ASSQSVPGSAF	TRBJ1-1	TRBV16
AWSVNGPQH	TRBJ1-5	TRBV30
ASSPRQGVTGELF	TRBJ2-2	TRBV11-3
ASSQVVYGTGGTDTQY	TRBJ2-3	TRBV4-1
ASSSVDGRGDHGYT	TRBJ1-2	TRBV11-2
ASSRARDSPRNQPQH	TRBJ1-5	TRBV23-1
ASSQAAGVDYEQY	TRBJ2-7	TRBV7-2
ASSTTGAAQH	TRBJ1-5	TRBV7-9
ASSYFDADTGELF	TRBJ2-2	TRBV6-5
ASSPGQGVYEQY	TRBJ2-7	TRBV5-1
ASSAGAVGSWSYNEQF	TRBJ2-1	TRBV7-8
AWSAGGGQGLGYT	TRBJ1-2	TRBV30
ASSPGTPVLEQY	TRBJ2-7	TRBV18
ASSIRQAETQY	TRBJ2-5	TRBV9
ASKKTTGWARNQPQH	TRBJ1-5	TRBV27
SVESDRSTYEQY	TRBJ2-7	TRBV29-1
ASSPTGNYGYT	TRBJ1-2	TRBV9
SVSADGGRGGANGYT	TRBJ1-2	TRBV29-1
ASSFRRQGAREQY	TRBJ2-7	TRBV5-6
ASRFGGASNQPQH	TRBJ1-5	TRBV27
ASNQGLGTDTQY	TRBJ2-3	TRBV5-4
ASSPYPKGRPGELF	TRBJ2-2	TRBV18
ASSVGLLGGTYNEQF	TRBJ2-1	TRBV9